These 28 T cell receptor beta chains were sequenced from one sample in a study of T cells in Graves' hyperthyroidism and ophthalmopathy. TCR beta CDR3 regions were amplified from RNA. The study used the HTBI primer set for a first-round RT-PCR of the TCR CDR3. TCRdb redid the calling of the multiplex PCR reads with MiXCR, one entry per CDR3 protein. The profile shows hundreds of thousands of distinct CDR3 sequences, roughly 15% of them singletons. The sample consisted of blood. Receptors originate from a woman in her 30s with Graves' hyperthyroidism.

This clonotype has ten or more counts. This sequence joins TRBV7-2 and TRBJ1-1, with 7 positions matching TRBD1. V shed 6 bases and J 5 bases; nucleotides not matched to a gene: 15. Germline values: CDR1 SGHTA, CDR2 FQGNSA. The CDR3 spans 16 residues. The CDR3 region has the DNA TGTGCCAGCAGATCGGACAGGAGATCCGTTGTGACTGAAGCTTTCTTT. This gives the protein CASRSDRRSVVTEAFF.

The chain employs TRBV7-9 and TRBJ2-3; D remains unclear. CDR1 and CDR2 from the germline V gene are SEHNR and FQNEAQ (reference sequence). CDR3 length: 15 residues. V shed 1 base and J shed 0 bases, with 8 bases lying between them. This CDR3 reads CASSLGVMSTDTQYF. The CDR3 nucleotides read TGTGCCAGCAGCTTAGGCGTTATGAGCACAGATACGCAGTATTTT.

This clonotype was found a few times. The CDR3 here is CASSEYRGRDEQYF. CDR3 bases: TGTGCCAGCAGTGAATATAGGGGGCGGGACGAGCAGTACTTC. The rearrangement joins TRBV25-1 to TRBJ2-7, with 7 bases that match TRBD1. The trim removed 0 bases at V and 5 bases at J, leaving 4 bases unmatched. Germline V CDR1 and CDR2: MGHDK, SYGVNS. This CDR3 region has 14 residues.

This clonotype was seen many times. The gene calls are TRBV20-1 and TRBJ2-7, with TRBD2 identical over 7 bases. Germline V CDR1 and CDR2: DFQATT, SNEGSKA (reference sequence). V lost 6 bases, J lost 6 bases, and 11 bases stayed unmatched. This CDR3 has 13 amino acids. The CDR3 is CSAPVAGVSEQYF. Here the CDR3 DNA reads TGCAGTGCCCCGGTTGCGGGAGTGAGCGAGCAGTACTTC.

This clonotype was recorded a few times. This rearrangement joins TRBV7-2 to TRBJ1-5, with D perhaps matching TRBD1 (5 bases). Germline CDR1 and CDR2: SGHTA and FQGNSA. V lost 3 bases to trimming and J lost 7 bases, with 16 bases between them. The CDR3 length is 15 residues. In DNA form, the CDR3 reads TGTGCCAGCAGCTTTTTTTTGGGGGGAGGGCAGCCCCAGCATTTT. Its translation: CASSFFLGGGQPQHF.

This clonotype was recorded once. This sequence may be a read error, since a much larger clone differs from it by one base. This sequence joins TRBV6-1 and TRBJ2-5; TRBD2 agrees at 12 bases. CDR1 is MNHNS, CDR2 SASEGT, per germline. There are 14 residues in the CDR3. DNA of the CDR3: TGTGCCAGCAACCTAGCGGGAGGGCAAGAGACCCGGTACTTC. This encodes CASNLAGGQETRYF.

This clonotype showed up many times. The CDR3 is CATVRGGSRVRDGYTF. The CDR3 region has the DNA TGTGCCACCGTAAGGGGAGGTAGCCGAGTCAGGGATGGCTACACCTTC. The chain carries TRBV7-9 and TRBJ1-2; maybe TRBD1 (5 bases). The length of the CDR3 is 16 residues. Germline values: CDR1 SEHNR, CDR2 FQNEAQ (reference sequence). V lost 10 bases to trimming and J lost 6 bases, with 27 bases between them.

This clonotype has a handful of counts. The CDR3 loop reads CASSIQGSNEQFF. Written as DNA, the CDR3 is TGTGCCAGTAGTATACAGGGAAGCAATGAGCAGTTCTTC. The chain links TRBV19 to TRBJ2-1; D might be TRBD1 (5 bases). The CDR3 length is 13 residues. Trimming took off 2 bases at V and 6 bases at J, with 8 bases between the two ends. CDR1 and CDR2 from the germline V gene are LNHDA and SQIVND (reference sequence).

Of note for this clonotype: A single base separates this from a much larger clone, so it may be a read error. The rearrangement joins TRBV7-9 to TRBJ2-1; possibly TRBD1 or TRBD2 for D (5 bases each). CDR1 and CDR2 from the germline V gene are SEHNR and FQNEAQ (reference sequence). Trimming removed 3 bases from V and 8 bases from J, with 8 bases in between. The CDR3 spans 12 residues. CDR3 DNA sequence: TGTGCCAGCAGCTTTATGGGGGATGAGCAGTTCTTC. Translation: CASSFMGDEQFF.

This clonotype was observed many times. The chain is built from TRBV28 and TRBJ2-4, with D possibly called TRBD1 or TRBD2 (5 bases each). The germline CDR1 and CDR2 sequences are MDHEN and SYDVKM. This CDR3 spans 13 amino acids. V lost 2 bases to trimming and J lost 7 bases, with 9 bases between them. CDR3: CASSLRGANIQYF. The CDR3 nucleotides are TGTGCCAGCAGTTTACGAGGGGCGAACATTCAGTACTTC.

V and J are TRBV4-2 and TRBJ2-7; D not certain. The germline CDR1 and CDR2 sequences are LGHNA and YNFKEQ. There are 15 residues in the CDR3. Trimming pared 1 base from V and 0 bases from J, leaving 10 bases between. CDR3 sequence: CASSQVVTSSYEQYF. The DNA of the CDR3 is TGTGCCAGCAGCCAAGTGGTTACCAGCTCCTACGAGCAGTACTTC.

The chain is built from TRBV6-1 and TRBJ1-1; no clear D gene. CDR1 is MNHNS, CDR2 SASEGT, per germline. Trimming removed 3 bases at V and 1 base at J, with 12 bases between. The CDR3 has 15 amino acids. CDR3 sequence reads: CASSDRRLRNTEAFF. CDR3 DNA sequence: TGTGCCAGCAGTGACCGCCGACTTAGGAACACTGAAGCTTTCTTT.

This clonotype was detected many times. The chain carries TRBV11-2 and TRBJ2-5, with a tentative D call TRBD1 (5 bases). V dropped 5 bases and J dropped 2 bases, with 9 bases sitting between them. Germline CDR1 is SGHAT and CDR2 is FQNNGV. The CDR3 covers 13 residues. In nucleotides, the CDR3 is TGTGCCAGCAGCATAGGGGATCAAGAGACCCAGTACTTC. Translated, it gives CASSIGDQETQYF.

In its sample, this clonotype was seen a few times. The chain employs TRBV7-9 and TRBJ2-1, with 12 bases that match TRBD2. J was trimmed by 8 bases and V by 0 bases; bases with no gene match: 11. The CDR3 is made up of 18 amino acids. Germline loops: CDR1 SEHNR, CDR2 FQNEAQ (reference sequence). The CDR3: CASSLAGLGLAGRHEQFF. The CDR3 DNA reads as TGTGCCAGCAGCTTAGCGGGGCTCGGACTAGCGGGACGTCATGAGCAGTTCTTC.

This clonotype has at least ten counts. The V and J genes are TRBV7-8 and TRBJ2-7, with 13 bases matching TRBD2. This CDR3 is built from 15 residues. Germline V gene lookup returns CDR1 SGHVS and CDR2 FQNEAQ. V was clipped by 4 bases and J by 5 bases; unmatched bases: 5. CDR3 DNA: TGTGCCAGCAGCTATGGACTAGCGGGAGCTCACGAGCAGTACTTC. Protein: CASSYGLAGAHEQYF.

This clonotype has only a few counts. The chain couples TRBV20-1 to TRBJ2-3; TRBD2 matches 11 bases. The CDR3 extends over 16 amino acids. Germline trimming cut 5 bases from V and 6 bases from J; bases unmatched to any gene: 13. The germline V gene encodes CDR1 DFQATT and CDR2 SNEGSKA (reference sequence). The CDR3 protein is CSAPILSGRAMDTQYF. The CDR3 DNA is TGCAGTGCTCCGATTCTTAGCGGGAGGGCCATGGATACGCAGTATTTT.

The sample holds a few counts of this clonotype. The chain has TRBV19 and TRBJ1-5; D gene unclear. V was trimmed by 4 bases and J by 2 bases, leaving 6 bases between them. Per the germline V gene, CDR1 is LNHDA and CDR2 is SQIVND (reference sequence). The CDR3 is made up of 13 amino acids. DNA for the CDR3: TGTGCCAGTAGTAATCCAGGCAATCAGCCCCAGCATTTT. It is translated as CASSNPGNQPQHF.

V and J are TRBV18 and TRBJ2-1; tentative D call: TRBD2 (6 bases). This CDR3 has 13 amino acids. V was shortened by 3 bases and J by 10 bases, with 13 bases between the two germline ends. Looked up from germline, CDR1 is KGHSH and CDR2 is LQKENI. The DNA of the CDR3 is TGTGCCAGCTCACCCGGGACTCCCAGGGAGCAGTTCTTC. Protein sequence: CASSPGTPREQFF.

The V and J genes are TRBV19 and TRBJ2-2; D perhaps matches TRBD1 (6 bases). From germline, CDR1 is LNHDA and CDR2 SQIVND (reference sequence). V was clipped by 7 bases and J by 1 base, with 10 bases between them. The CDR3 runs 14 residues. CDR3 sequence: CASTVGQNTGELFF. In DNA, the CDR3 is TGTGCCAGTACCGTGGGACAGAACACCGGGGAGCTGTTTTTT.

With respect to this clonotype: A junction end diverges from the germline sequence, so it may reflect a read error. V and J are TRBV27 and TRBJ2-3; no reliable D call. Germline CDR1 MNHEY, CDR2 SMNVEV (reference sequence). CDR3 size: 14 residues. The CDR3 is CPSSLRLDTDTQYF. CDR3 bases: TGTCCCAGCAGTTTACGGCTAGACACAGATACGCAGTACTTT.

This clonotype was counted many times. The chain uses TRBV6-6 and TRBJ1-1; D is unresolved. CDR3 length: 15 residues. Looked up from germline, CDR1 is MNHNY and CDR2 is SVGAGI (reference sequence). Between the trimmed V and J ends, which lost 0 bases and 7 bases, there was a span of 15 bases. CDR3 in DNA: TGTGCCAGCAGTTACTCAATGGGCTACGACAATGAAGCTTTCTTT. This encodes CASSYSMGYDNEAFF.

The chain links TRBV4-1 to TRBJ2-7, with D hard to call. Looked up from germline, CDR1 is MGHRA and CDR2 is YSYEKL. V dropped 4 bases and J dropped 5 bases, with 21 bases sitting between them. The CDR3 spans 16 residues. The CDR3: CASSLVFGVMSDEQYF. The CDR3 DNA reads as TGCGCCAGCAGCCTAGTGTTTGGAGTTATGTCAGACGAGCAGTACTTC.

Many counts were recorded for this clonotype. The J gene is TRBJ2-7, the V gene TRBV15, with 8 bases fitting TRBD1. After removal of 5 bases from V and 0 bases from J, the junction contained 9 bases not matched to a gene. Germline CDR1 LNHNV, CDR2 YYDKDF (reference sequence). This CDR3 has 16 residues. CDR3 nucleotide sequence: TGTGCCACCAGCTCACGCACAGGGGGAAGCTCCTACGAGCAGTACTTC. Translated: CATSSRTGGSSYEQYF.

This chain links TRBV30 with TRBJ2-3, with TRBD2 matching over 9 bases. V lost 3 bases, J lost 0 bases, and 4 bases stayed unmatched. CDR3 length: 15 residues. Germline lookup yields CDR1 GTSNPN and CDR2 SVGIG (reference sequence). DNA of the CDR3: TGTGCCTGGAGCGAAACTAGCGGGAGCACAGATACGCAGTATTTT. The encoded protein is CAWSETSGSTDTQYF.

This clonotype has at least ten counts. The V and J genes are TRBV27 and TRBJ2-4; D unclear. This CDR3 is 13 amino acids long. V was shortened by 4 bases and J by 5 bases, with 9 bases between the two germline ends. CDR1 and CDR2 from the germline V gene are MNHEY and SMNVEV (reference sequence). This chain's CDR3 is CASSSTVQNIQYF. The CDR3 DNA is TGTGCCAGCAGTTCGACGGTGCAAAACATTCAGTACTTC.

This clonotype was seen repeatedly, ten times or more. The chain joins TRBV2 to TRBJ2-1; TRBD2 matches at 8 bases. CDR1 and CDR2 (germline): SNHLY, FYNNEI. The V and J ends lost 7 bases and 10 bases, in that order; junction bases with no gene match: 12. This CDR3 has 14 residues. This CDR3 is CASKEASGSDEQFF. The CDR3 DNA reads TGTGCCAGCAAGGAGGCGAGCGGGAGTGACGAGCAGTTCTTC.

This clonotype has more than one count but fewer than ten. The V and J genes are TRBV6-2 or TRBV6-3 and TRBJ1-1; D gene ambiguous. The CDR3 is 13 residues long. Germline CDR1 is MNHEY and CDR2 is SVGEGT. V lost 6 bases to trimming and J lost 7 bases, with 15 bases between them. In DNA form, the CDR3 reads TGTGCCAGCAGCTACGCCCCCGGCCATGAAGCTTTCTTT. Translation: CASSYAPGHEAFF.

This clonotype has a count of ten or more. V and J are TRBV11-3 and TRBJ2-1, with unresolved D. In germline, CDR1 is SGHNT, CDR2 YENEEA. V was trimmed by 2 bases and J by 5 bases, leaving 10 bases between them. This CDR3 region has 14 residues. The CDR3 region is CASSLRTEDNEQFF. Here the CDR3 DNA reads TGTGCCAGCAGCTTACGGACCGAGGACAATGAGCAGTTCTTC.